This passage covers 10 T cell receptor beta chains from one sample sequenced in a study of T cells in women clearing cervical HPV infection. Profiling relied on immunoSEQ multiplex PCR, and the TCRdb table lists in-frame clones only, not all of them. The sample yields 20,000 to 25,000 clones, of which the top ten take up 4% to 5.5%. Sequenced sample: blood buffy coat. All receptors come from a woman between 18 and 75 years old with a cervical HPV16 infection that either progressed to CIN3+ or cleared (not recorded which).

CDR3 DNA (partial): TGCAGTGCTAGAAGCGGACTAGCGGGTAACACAGATACG. Amino acids: CSARSGLAGNTDT. The full CDR3 protein reads CSARSGLAGNTDTQYF. V and J are TRBV20-1 and TRBJ2-3; 11 bases are shared with TRBD2. The sequence runs out 3 residues before the end of the CDR3; the remainder is reconstructed from the germline J gene. CDR3 size: 16 residues. V lost 2 bases, J lost 2 bases, and 6 bases stayed unmatched. Per the germline V gene, CDR1 is DFQATT and CDR2 is SNEGSKA (reference sequence).

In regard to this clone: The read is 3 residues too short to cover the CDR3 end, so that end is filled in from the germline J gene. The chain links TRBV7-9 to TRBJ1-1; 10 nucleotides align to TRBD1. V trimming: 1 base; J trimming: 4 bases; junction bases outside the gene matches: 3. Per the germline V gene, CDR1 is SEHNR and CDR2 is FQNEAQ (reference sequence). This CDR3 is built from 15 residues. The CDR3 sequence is CASSLEGQGSTEAFF. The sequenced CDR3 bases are TGTGCCAGCAGCTTAGAGGGACAGGGGAGCACTGAA.

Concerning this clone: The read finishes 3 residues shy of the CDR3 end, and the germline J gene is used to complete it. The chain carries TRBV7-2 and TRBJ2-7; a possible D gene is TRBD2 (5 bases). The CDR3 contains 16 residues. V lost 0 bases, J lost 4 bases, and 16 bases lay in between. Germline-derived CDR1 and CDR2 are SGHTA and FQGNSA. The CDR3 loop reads CASSLASRRRPYEQYF. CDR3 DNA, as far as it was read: TGTGCCAGCAGCTTAGCGTCTAGGAGGAGACCATACGAG. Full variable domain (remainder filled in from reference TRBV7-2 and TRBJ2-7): GAGVSQSPSNKVTEKGKDVELRCDPISGHTALYWYRQSLGQGLEFLIYFQGNSAPDKSGLPSDRFSAERTGGSVSTLTIQRTQQEDSAVYLCASSLASRRRPYEQYFGPGTRLTVT.

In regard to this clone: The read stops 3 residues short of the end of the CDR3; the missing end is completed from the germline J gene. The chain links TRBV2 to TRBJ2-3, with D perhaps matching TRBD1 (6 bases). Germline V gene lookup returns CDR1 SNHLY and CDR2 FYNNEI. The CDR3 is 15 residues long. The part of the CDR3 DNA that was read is TGTGCCAGCAGCCCCGGGACACCGAACCCCCAGCCG. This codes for CASSPGTPNPQP. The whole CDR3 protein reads CASSPGTPNPQPQYF.

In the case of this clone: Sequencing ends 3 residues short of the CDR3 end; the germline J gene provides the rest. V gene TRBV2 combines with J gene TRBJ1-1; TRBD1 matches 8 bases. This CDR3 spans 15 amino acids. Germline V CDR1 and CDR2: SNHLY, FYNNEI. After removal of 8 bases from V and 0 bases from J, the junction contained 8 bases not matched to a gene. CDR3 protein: CASRVTGALNTEAFF. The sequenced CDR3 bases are TGTGCCAGCCGTGTGACAGGGGCTTTGAACACTGAA.

The DNA read from the CDR3 is TGTGCCAGCAGTGAGGACAGGGGAAATGGGTACAATGAG. It translates to CASSEDRGNGYNE. The complete CDR3 reads CASSEDRGNGYNEQFF. V and J are TRBV6-1 and TRBJ2-1; 9 bases line up with TRBD1. The read ends 3 residues early relative to the CDR3; the germline J gene fills the gap. CDR1 is MNHNS and CDR2 is SASEGT in the germline V gene. V lost 3 bases to trimming and J lost 4 bases; unmatched junction nucleotides: 7. This CDR3 comprises 16 residues.

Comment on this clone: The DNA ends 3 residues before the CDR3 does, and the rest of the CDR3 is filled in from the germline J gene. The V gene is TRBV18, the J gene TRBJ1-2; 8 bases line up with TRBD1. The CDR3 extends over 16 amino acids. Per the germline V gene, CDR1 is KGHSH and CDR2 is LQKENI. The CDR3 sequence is CASSPSGPQGASDYTF. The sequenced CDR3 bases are TGTGCCAGCTCACCATCCGGCCCGCAGGGGGCCAGCGAC.

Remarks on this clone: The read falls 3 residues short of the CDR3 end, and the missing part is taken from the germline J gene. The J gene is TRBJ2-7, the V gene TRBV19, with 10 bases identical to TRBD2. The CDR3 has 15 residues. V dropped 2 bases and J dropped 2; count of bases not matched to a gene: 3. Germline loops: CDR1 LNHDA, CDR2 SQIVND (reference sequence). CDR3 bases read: TGTGCCAGTAGTATAATTAGCGGGGGGACCTACGAG. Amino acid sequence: CASSIISGGTYE. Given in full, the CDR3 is CASSIISGGTYEQYF.

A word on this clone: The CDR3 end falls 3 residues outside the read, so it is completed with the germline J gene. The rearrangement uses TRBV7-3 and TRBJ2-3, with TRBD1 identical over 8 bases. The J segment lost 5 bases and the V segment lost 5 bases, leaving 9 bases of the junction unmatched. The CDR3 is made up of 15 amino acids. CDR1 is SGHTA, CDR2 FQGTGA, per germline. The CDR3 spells CASSPQGAVGDTQYF. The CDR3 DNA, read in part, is TGTGCCAGCAGCCCTCAGGGGGCCGTAGGAGATACG.

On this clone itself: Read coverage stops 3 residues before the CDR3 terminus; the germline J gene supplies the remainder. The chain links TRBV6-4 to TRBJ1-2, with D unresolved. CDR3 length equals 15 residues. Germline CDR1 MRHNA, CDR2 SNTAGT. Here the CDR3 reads CASAAFDGVGESYTF. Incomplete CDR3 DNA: TGTGCCAGCGCAGCTTTTGACGGGGTTGGGGAAAGC.